These T cell receptor beta chains were read from a single sample in a study of blood T cell repertoires in COVID-19. Profiling relied on immunoSEQ multiplex PCR, and the TCRdb table lists in-frame clones only, not all of them. The sample lists about 110,000 clones, 85% to 90% seen once, with around 3.2% in the top ten. Sample: peripheral blood. The receptors originated from a woman in her fifties or sixties with acute or convalescent COVID-19. The CDR3 runs from the conserved cysteine through the conserved F or W. The D gene is left open where the match is weak. For some rows the clone size is stated as once, few or many, or as a class when expanded; others skip it.

TRBJ2-2 - many TRBV5-1 CASQDSANTGELFF TGCGCCAGCCAGGACAGCGCGAACACCGGGGAGCTGTTTTTT
TRBJ2-2 TRBD1 - TRBV2 CASSERTGWGAGELFF TGTGCCAGCAGCGAACGGACAGGGTGGGGCGCCGGGGAGCTGTTTTTT
TRBJ1-2 - - TRBV27 CASKDHGTPGYTF TGTGCCAGCAAGGACCACGGGACACCTGGCTACACCTTC
TRBJ2-7 TRBD1 once TRBV6-5 CAITFNGQGPSQQYF TGTGCCATCACCTTTAACGGACAGGGGCCCTCTCAGCAGTACTTC
TRBJ2-1 - - TRBV5-1 CASSGGQNNEQFF TGCGCCAGCAGCGGCGGACAGAACAATGAGCAGTTCTTC
TRBJ2-7 TRBD2 - TRBV27 CASSPHSGAAYEQYF TGTGCCAGCAGTCCCCATAGCGGGGCCGCCTACGAGCAGTACTTC
TRBJ2-2 TRBD2 - TRBV29-1 CSVTSGSQGSGELFF TGCAGCGTCACCAGCGGGAGCCAGGGGTCCGGGGAGCTGTTTTTT
TRBJ2-7 - - TRBV25-1 CASTRAGLYEQYF TGTGCCAGCACTCGGGCGGGTCTCTACGAGCAGTACTTC
TRBJ2-7 - - TRBV21-1 CASRRLAGEFEQYF TGTGCCAGCAGGCGACTAGCGGGAGAATTCGAGCAGTACTTC
TRBJ2-7 TRBD2 once TRBV9 CASSVAGGRPAYEQYF TGTGCCAGCAGCGTAGCTGGCGGGAGGCCAGCCTACGAGCAGTACTTC
TRBJ2-7 - - TRBV3-1/TRBV3-2 CASSQSADNRYEQYF TGTGCCAGCAGCCAAAGTGCGGATAATAGGTACGAGCAGTACTTC
TRBJ1-2 - - TRBV7-2 CASSLDPGFYGYTF TGTGCCAGCAGCTTAGATCCCGGGTTCTATGGCTACACCTTC
TRBJ1-2 - - TRBV18 CASSPRTNYGYTF TGTGCCAGCTCACCACGGACAAACTATGGCTACACCTTC
TRBJ2-3 - - TRBV19 CASSIGGSPGIISTDTQYF TGTGCCAGTAGTATTGGGGGGAGCCCCGGAATAATTAGCACAGATACGCAGTATTTT
TRBJ2-3 - - TRBV19 CASSSSGTDTQYF TGTGCCAGTAGTTCCTCCGGCACAGATACGCAGTATTTT
TRBJ2-1 TRBD2 - TRBV14 CASSQVAGGPYNEQFF TGTGCCAGCAGCCAAGTAGCGGGAGGGCCCTACAATGAGCAGTTCTTC
TRBJ1-2 - once TRBV6-5 CASREGGRYGYTF TGTGCCAGCAGAGAGGGAGGGCGGTATGGCTACACCTTC
TRBJ2-2 TRBD2 - TRBV24-1 CATSDLLAGAGELFF TGTGCCACCAGTGATTTACTAGCGGGAGCCGGGGAGCTGTTTTTT